The clone carrying this T cell receptor (beta chain) was counted only a few times. The data belong to a study of Graves' ophthalmopathy and Graves' hyperthyroidism. For repertoire sequencing, the TCR beta CDR3 regions were amplified from RNA transcripts. HTBI-primed first-round RT-PCR preceded second-round multiplex PCR. TCRdb fed the multiplex PCR reads into MiXCR, producing one record per CDR3 protein. The repertoire has just over 600,000 distinct CDR3 sequences, 22% of them found once; the top ten carry approximately 7%. Patients were excluded if they had other autoimmune diseases or uncontrolled infections, and likewise if pregnancy or lactation applied. A 10 ml volume of fresh peripheral blood provided the PBMCs. The CDR3 is 15 residues long. Germline loops: CDR1 SEHNR, CDR2 FQNEAQ (reference sequence). V trimming: 6 bases; J trimming: 4 bases; junction bases outside the gene matches: 8.

Sequenced material: peripheral blood. The chain employs TRBV7-9 and TRBJ2-5; 10 bases map to TRBD2. The receptor comes from a woman under 30 with stable Graves' hyperthyroidism. Some clones in this sample may be carry-over from other donors' samples. CDR3 in DNA: TGTGCCAGCAGACCCGGGACTAGCGTCCCAGAGACCCAGTACTTC. It yields the protein CASRPGTSVPETQYF.